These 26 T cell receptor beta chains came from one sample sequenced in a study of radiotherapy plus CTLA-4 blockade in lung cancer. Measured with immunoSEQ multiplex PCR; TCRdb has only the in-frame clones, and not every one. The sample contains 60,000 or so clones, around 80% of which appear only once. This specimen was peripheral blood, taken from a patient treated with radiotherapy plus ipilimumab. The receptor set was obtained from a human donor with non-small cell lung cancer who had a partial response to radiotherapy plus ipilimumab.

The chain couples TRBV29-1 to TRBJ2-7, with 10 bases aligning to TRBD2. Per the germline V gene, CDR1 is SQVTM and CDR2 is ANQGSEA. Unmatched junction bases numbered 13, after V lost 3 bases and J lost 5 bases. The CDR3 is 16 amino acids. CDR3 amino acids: CSVDGISGGLMDEQYF. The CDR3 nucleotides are TGCAGCGTTGACGGGATTAGCGGGGGGTTAATGGACGAGCAGTACTTC.

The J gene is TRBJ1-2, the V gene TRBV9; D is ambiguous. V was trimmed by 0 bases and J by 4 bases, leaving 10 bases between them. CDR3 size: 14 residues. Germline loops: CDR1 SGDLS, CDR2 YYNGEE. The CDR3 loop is CASSVEAGSYGYTF. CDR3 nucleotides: TGTGCCAGCAGCGTAGAGGCAGGATCCTATGGCTACACCTTC.

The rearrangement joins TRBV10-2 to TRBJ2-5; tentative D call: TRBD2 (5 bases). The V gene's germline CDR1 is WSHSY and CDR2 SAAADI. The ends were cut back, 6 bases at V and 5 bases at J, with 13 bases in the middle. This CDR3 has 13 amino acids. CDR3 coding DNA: TGCGCCAGCAGGCTGAGCGGCCAGGAGACCCAGTACTTC. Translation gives CASRLSGQETQYF.

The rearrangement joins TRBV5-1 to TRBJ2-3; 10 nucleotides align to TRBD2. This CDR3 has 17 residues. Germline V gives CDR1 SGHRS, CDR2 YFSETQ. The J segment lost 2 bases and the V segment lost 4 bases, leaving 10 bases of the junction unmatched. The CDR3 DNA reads TGCGCCAGCAGCAAAAGTAGCGGGGGGCCCAACACAGATACGCAGTATTTT. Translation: CASSKSSGGPNTDTQYF.

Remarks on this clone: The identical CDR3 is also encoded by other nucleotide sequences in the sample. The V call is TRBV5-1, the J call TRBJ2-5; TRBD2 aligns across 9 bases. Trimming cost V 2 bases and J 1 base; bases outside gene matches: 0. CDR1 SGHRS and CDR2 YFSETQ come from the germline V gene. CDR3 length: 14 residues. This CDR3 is CASSLAGGQETQYF. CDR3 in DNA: TGCGCCAGCAGCTTAGCGGGGGGCCAAGAGACCCAGTACTTC.

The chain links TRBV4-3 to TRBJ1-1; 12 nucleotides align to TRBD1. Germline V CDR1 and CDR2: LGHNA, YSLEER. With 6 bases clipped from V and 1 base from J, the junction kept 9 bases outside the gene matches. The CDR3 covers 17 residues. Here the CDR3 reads CASRVGDRGLGNTEAFF. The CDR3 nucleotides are TGCGCCAGCAGAGTAGGGGACAGGGGGCTTGGGAACACTGAAGCTTTCTTT.

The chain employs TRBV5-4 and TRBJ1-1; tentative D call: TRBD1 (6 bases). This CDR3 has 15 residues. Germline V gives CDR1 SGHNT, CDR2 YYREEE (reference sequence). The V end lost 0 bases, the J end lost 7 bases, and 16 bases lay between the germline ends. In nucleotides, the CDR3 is TGTGCCAGCAGCTTGGACGGGGGGCGCCTTAGTGAAGCTTTCTTT. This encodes CASSLDGGRLSEAFF.

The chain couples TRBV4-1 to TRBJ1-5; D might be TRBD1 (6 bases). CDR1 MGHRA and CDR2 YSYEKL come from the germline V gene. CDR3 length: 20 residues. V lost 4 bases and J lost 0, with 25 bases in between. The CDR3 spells CASSLRGSGAQRDSNQPQHF. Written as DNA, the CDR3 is TGCGCCAGCAGCCTCCGCGGGTCGGGGGCCCAGCGGGATAGCAATCAGCCCCAGCATTTT.

CDR3 DNA sequence: TGTGCCAGAAGCTCCCCCCTGGCAGGTAGGAACACCATATATTTT. This translates into CARSSPLAGRNTIYF. This chain links TRBV5-3 with TRBJ1-3; D not resolved. TRBV5-3 is an ORF, with its function uncertain. Trimming cost V 3 bases and J 7 bases, with 17 bases left between them. The CDR3 spans 15 residues.

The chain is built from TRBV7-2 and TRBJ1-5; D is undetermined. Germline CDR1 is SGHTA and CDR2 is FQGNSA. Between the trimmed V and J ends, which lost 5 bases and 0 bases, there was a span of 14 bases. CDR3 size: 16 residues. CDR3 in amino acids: CASSPVPGNSNQPQHF. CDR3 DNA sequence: TGTGCCAGCAGCCCCGTTCCGGGGAATAGCAATCAGCCCCAGCATTTT.

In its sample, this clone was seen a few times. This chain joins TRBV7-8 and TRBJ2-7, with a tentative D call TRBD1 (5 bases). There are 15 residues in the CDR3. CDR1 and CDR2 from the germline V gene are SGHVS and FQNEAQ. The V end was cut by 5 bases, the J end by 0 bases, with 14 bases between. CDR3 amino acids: CASSHWQGSSYEQYF. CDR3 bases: TGTGCCAGCAGCCACTGGCAGGGCAGCTCCTACGAGCAGTACTTC.

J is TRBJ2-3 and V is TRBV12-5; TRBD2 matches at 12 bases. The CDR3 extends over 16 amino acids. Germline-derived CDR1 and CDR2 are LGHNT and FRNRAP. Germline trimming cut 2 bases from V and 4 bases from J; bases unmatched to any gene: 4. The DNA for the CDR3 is TGTGCTAGTGGTTTGTTCCTAGCGGGGGGGGCAGATACGCAGTATTTT. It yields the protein CASGLFLAGGADTQYF. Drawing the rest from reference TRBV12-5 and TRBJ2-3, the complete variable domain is DARVTQTPRHKVTEMGQEVTMRCQPILGHNTVFWYRQTMMQGLELLAYFRNRAPLDDSGMPKDRFSAEMPDATLATLKIQPSEPRDSAVYFCASGLFLAGGADTQYFGPGTRLTVL.

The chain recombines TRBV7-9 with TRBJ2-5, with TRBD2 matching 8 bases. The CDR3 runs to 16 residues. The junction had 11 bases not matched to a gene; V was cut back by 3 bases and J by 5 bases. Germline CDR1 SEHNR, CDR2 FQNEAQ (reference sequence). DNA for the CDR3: TGTGCCAGCAGCTTTTTGAGCGGGGGAACTCGGGAGACCCAGTACTTC. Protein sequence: CASSFLSGGTRETQYF.

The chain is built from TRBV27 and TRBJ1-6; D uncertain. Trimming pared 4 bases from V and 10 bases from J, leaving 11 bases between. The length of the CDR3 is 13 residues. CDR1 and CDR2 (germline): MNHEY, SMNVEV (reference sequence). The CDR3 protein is CASSYGVRSPLHF. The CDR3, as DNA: TGTGCCAGCAGTTACGGGGTAAGGTCACCCCTCCACTTT.

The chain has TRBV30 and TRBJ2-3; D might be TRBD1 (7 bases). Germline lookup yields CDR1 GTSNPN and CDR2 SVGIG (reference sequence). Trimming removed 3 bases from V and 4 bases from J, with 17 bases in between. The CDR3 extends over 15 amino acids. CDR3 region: CAWSLIDRDSDTQYF. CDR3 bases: TGTGCCTGGAGCCTTATTGACAGGGACTCAGATACGCAGTATTTT. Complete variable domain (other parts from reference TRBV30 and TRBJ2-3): SQTIHQWPATLVQPVGSPLSLECTVEGTSNPNLYWYRQAAGRGLQLLFYSVGIGQISSEVPQNLSASRPQDRQFILSSKKLLLSDSGFYLCAWSLIDRDSDTQYFGPGTRLTVL.

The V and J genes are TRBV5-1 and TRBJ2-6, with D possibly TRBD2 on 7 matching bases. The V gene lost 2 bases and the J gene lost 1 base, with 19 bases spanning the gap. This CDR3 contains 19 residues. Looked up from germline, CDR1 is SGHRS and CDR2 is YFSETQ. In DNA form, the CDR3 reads TGCGCCAGCAGCTTAGTGGGGGGGGCAGGACTGTCTGGGGCCAACGTCCTGACTTTC. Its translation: CASSLVGGAGLSGANVLTF.

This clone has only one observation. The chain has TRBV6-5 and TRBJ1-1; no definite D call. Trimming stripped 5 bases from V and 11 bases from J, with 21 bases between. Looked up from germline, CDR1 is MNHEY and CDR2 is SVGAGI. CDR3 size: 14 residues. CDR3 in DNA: TGTGCCAGCAGTGAAGGCGGGAGGTGGGGTGGGGCTTTCTTT. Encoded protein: CASSEGGRWGGAFF.

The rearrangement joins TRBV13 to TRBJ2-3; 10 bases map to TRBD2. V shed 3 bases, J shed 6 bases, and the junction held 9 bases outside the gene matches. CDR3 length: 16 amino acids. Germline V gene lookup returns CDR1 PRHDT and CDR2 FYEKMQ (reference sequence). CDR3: CASSFRTSGSFDTQYF. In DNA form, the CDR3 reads TGTGCCAGCAGCTTTAGGACTAGCGGATCCTTCGATACGCAGTATTTT. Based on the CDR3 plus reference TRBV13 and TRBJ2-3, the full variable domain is AAGVIQSPRHLIKEKRETATLKCYPIPRHDTVYWYQQGPGQDPQFLISFYEKMQSDKGSIPDRFSAQQFSDYHSELNMSSLELGDSALYFCASSFRTSGSFDTQYFGPGTRLTVL.

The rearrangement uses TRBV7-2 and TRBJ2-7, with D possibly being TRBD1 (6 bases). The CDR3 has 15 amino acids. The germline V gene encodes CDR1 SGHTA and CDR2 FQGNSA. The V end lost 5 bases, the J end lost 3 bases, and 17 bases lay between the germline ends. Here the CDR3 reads CASSVQGTNLYEQYF. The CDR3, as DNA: TGTGCCAGCAGCGTACAGGGAACGAATCTCTACGAGCAGTACTTC.

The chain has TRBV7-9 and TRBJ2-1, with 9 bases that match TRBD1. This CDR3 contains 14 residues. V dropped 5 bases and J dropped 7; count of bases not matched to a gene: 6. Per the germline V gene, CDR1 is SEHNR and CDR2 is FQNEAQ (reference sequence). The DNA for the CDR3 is TGTGCCAGCAGCCCCTGGGACAGGGTGAATGAGCAGTTCTTC. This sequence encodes CASSPWDRVNEQFF.

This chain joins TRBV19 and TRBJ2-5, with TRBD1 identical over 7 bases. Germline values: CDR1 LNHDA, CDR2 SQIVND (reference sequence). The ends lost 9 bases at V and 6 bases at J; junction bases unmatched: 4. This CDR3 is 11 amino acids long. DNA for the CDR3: TGTGCCAGCAGACAGGGCAAGACCCAGTACTTC. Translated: CASRQGKTQYF.

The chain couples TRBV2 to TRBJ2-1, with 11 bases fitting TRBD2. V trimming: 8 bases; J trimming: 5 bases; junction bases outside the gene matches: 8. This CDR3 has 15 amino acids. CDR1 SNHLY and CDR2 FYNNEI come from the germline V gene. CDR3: CASVSGGAGNNEQFF. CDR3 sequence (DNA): TGTGCCAGCGTTAGCGGGGGGGCAGGAAACAATGAGCAGTTCTTC.

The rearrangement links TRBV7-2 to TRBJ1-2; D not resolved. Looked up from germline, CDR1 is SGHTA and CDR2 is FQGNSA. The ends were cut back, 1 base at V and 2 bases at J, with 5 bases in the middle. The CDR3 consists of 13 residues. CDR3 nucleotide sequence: TGTGCCAGCAGCTTAGGCGGGAACTATGGCTACACCTTC. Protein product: CASSLGGNYGYTF.

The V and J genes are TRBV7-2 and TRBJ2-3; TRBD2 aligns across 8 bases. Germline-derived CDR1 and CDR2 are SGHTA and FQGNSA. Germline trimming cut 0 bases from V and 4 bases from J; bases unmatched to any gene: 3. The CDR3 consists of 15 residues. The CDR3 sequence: CASSLAGGAPDTQYF. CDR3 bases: TGTGCCAGCAGCTTAGCCGGGGGGGCCCCAGATACGCAGTATTTT.

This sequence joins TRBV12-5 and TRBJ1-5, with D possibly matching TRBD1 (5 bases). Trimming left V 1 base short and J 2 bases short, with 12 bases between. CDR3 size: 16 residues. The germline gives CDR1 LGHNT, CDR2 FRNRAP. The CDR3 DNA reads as TGTGCTAGTGGTTTGGGCAGGGTTGAGGGCAATCAGCCCCAGCATTTT. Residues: CASGLGRVEGNQPQHF.

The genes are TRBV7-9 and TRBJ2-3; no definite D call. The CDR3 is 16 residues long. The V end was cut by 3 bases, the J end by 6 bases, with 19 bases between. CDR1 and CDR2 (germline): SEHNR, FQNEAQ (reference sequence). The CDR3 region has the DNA TGTGCCAGCAGCTTCCCGACTGATTACTCCTCGGATACGCAGTATTTT. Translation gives CASSFPTDYSSDTQYF.